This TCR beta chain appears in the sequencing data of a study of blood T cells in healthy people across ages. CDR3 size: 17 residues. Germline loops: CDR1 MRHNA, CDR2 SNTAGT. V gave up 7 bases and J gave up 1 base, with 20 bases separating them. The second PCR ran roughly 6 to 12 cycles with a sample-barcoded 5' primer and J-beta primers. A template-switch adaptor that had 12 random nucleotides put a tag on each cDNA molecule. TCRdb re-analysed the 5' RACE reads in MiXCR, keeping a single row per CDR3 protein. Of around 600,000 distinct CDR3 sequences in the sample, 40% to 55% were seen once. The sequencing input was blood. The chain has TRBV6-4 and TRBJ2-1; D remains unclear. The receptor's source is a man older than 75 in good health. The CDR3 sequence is CASNLSRIPFSYNEQFF. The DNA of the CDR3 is TGTGCCAGCAATCTATCTAGGATTCCTTTTTCCTACAATGAGCAGTTCTTC.